These 24 T cell receptor beta chains share one sample of origin, sequenced in a study of control samples from healthy donors and cancer patients (dated by TCRdb to the early 2020s). The library was produced with the immunoSEQ multiplex PCR assay. TCRdb mirrors the immuneACCESS table, restricted to in-frame sequences. Some clones are absent from its copies; in checked studies, under half trace to an unresolved V gene, and the reason for the others is unknown. A total of approximately 140,000 clones appear in this sample, approximately 94% of them only once. The top ten constitute approximately 14% of the sample. The sample taken for sequencing was blood. The receptors come from a man in his forties or fifties in good health.

With respect to this clone: It is unclear where the CDR3 begins or ends on the DNA, so no DNA is shown, and the CDR3 is as TCRdb lists it. The rearrangement links TRBV28 to TRBJ1-1; TRBD1 was called by the table and not checked on the DNA. Germline loops: CDR1 MDHEN, CDR2 SYDVKM. The CDR3 is 15 residues long, counting both termini. CDR3 sequence: CASSFLAGMNTEAFF.

CDR3 DNA sequence: TGCGCCAGCAGCCAAGAGCAGGGGCTCGGCTACGAGCAGTACTTC. Its protein product is CASSQEQGLGYEQYF. The chain carries TRBV4-1 and TRBJ2-7, with D maybe TRBD1 (6 bases). Trimming took off 0 bases at V and 3 bases at J, with 12 bases between the two ends. The CDR3 spans 15 residues. The germline gives CDR1 MGHRA, CDR2 YSYEKL.

The chain couples TRBV9 to TRBJ2-3, with 10 bases aligning to TRBD2. The V and J ends lost 4 bases and 6 bases, in that order; junction bases with no gene match: 5. The V gene's germline CDR1 is SGDLS and CDR2 YYNGEE. This CDR3 is built from 14 residues. The CDR3 loop is CASSKREGQDTQYF. The CDR3 nucleotides are TGTGCCAGCAGCAAGCGGGAGGGCCAGGATACGCAGTATTTT.

The rearrangement uses TRBV20-1 and TRBJ2-7; D is unclear. The length of the CDR3 is 11 residues. V was cut by 4 bases and J by 2 bases, with 6 bases left in between. Looked up from germline, CDR1 is DFQATT and CDR2 is SNEGSKA (reference sequence). The CDR3 protein is CSAKVTYEQYF. The CDR3 coding sequence is TGCAGTGCTAAGGTCACCTACGAGCAGTACTTC.

The chain recombines TRBV5-1 with TRBJ1-4; possible D gene TRBD1, 5 bases. The V end was cut by 5 bases, the J end by 0 bases, with 23 bases between. The CDR3 length is 19 residues. Germline V CDR1 and CDR2: SGHRS, YFSETQ. The CDR3 DNA follows: TGCGCCAGCAGGGAATGGGACTTCCCAATTACTGCAACTAATGAAAAACTGTTTTTT. It encodes CASREWDFPITATNEKLFF.

The V call is TRBV24-1, the J call TRBJ2-1; 8 bases align to TRBD2. The CDR3 extends over 16 amino acids. Trimming removed 5 bases from V and 5 bases from J; junction bases left unmatched: 10. Germline values: CDR1 KGHDR, CDR2 SFDVKD. This chain's CDR3 is CATSAAQRELNNEQFF. DNA of the CDR3: TGTGCCACCAGTGCCGCCCAGCGGGAGCTAAACAATGAGCAGTTCTTC.

This rearrangement joins TRBV6-5 to TRBJ1-1; 7 nucleotides line up with TRBD1. Losses at the gene ends were 2 bases for V and 3 bases for J; bases not matched to a gene: 0. Germline V lookup: CDR1 MNHEY, CDR2 SVGAGI. The CDR3 is 13 residues long. CDR3 sequence (DNA): TGTGCCAGCAGTTACCAGGGGGACACTGAAGCTTTCTTT. Translating gives CASSYQGDTEAFF.

V is TRBV7-9 and J is TRBJ2-5, with 13 bases lining up with TRBD2. The V segment lost 1 base and the J segment 4 bases; nucleotides outside the gene matches: 9. This CDR3 is 18 amino acids long. Per germline, CDR1 SEHNR and CDR2 FQNEAQ (reference sequence). CDR3 in amino acids: CASSLGVPRLAGGETQYF. CDR3 coding DNA: TGTGCCAGCAGCTTAGGGGTCCCCCGACTAGCGGGAGGAGAGACCCAGTACTTC. Full variable domain (remainder filled in from reference TRBV7-9 and TRBJ2-5): DTGVSQNPRHKITKRGQNVTFRCDPISEHNRLYWYRQTLGQGPEFLTYFQNEAQLEKSRLLSDRFSAERPKGSFSTLEIQRTEQGDSAMYLCASSLGVPRLAGGETQYFGPGTRLLVL.

This rearrangement joins TRBV7-3 to TRBJ2-1, with 9 nucleotides matching TRBD1. Germline loops: CDR1 SGHTA, CDR2 FQGTGA. The CDR3 runs to 15 residues. J lost 2 bases, V lost 4 bases, and 3 bases had no gene match. This chain's CDR3 is CASSWTGEAYNEQFF. The CDR3 coding sequence is TGTGCCAGCAGCTGGACAGGGGAAGCCTACAATGAGCAGTTCTTC.

This chain links TRBV2 with TRBJ1-1; 7 nucleotides line up with TRBD1. V lost 5 bases and J lost 4; bases outside the gene matches: 10. From germline, CDR1 is SNHLY and CDR2 FYNNEI. The length of the CDR3 is 15 residues. The CDR3 loop reads CASSSRQGDGTEAFF. CDR3 bases: TGTGCCAGCAGTTCACGACAGGGAGACGGCACTGAAGCTTTCTTT.

The chain uses TRBV5-1 and TRBJ2-7; 8 nucleotides line up with TRBD1. The CDR3 consists of 14 residues. V dropped 0 bases and J dropped 4; count of bases not matched to a gene: 3. CDR1 and CDR2 (germline): SGHRS, YFSETQ. The CDR3 sequence is CASSLAGGRYEQYF. In DNA form, the CDR3 reads TGCGCCAGCAGCTTGGCAGGGGGCAGGTACGAGCAGTACTTC.

The chain is built from TRBV9 and TRBJ1-4; TRBD1 matches at 8 bases. This CDR3 spans 15 amino acids. V shed 3 bases and J 2 bases; nucleotides not matched to a gene: 3. Germline V gene lookup returns CDR1 SGDLS and CDR2 YYNGEE. The CDR3 sequence: CASSARQGTNEKLFF. CDR3 bases: TGTGCCAGCAGCGCACGACAGGGGACTAATGAAAAACTGTTTTTT.

CDR3 sequence reads: CASSAYNEQFF. The CDR3 coding sequence is TGTGCCAGCAGTGCCTACAATGAGCAGTTCTTC. The V and J genes are TRBV2 and TRBJ2-1; D not resolved. V lost 4 bases to trimming and J lost 2 bases, with 0 bases between them. This CDR3 has 11 residues. Germline values: CDR1 SNHLY, CDR2 FYNNEI.

The chain recombines TRBV5-6 with TRBJ2-5; 12 bases are a match to TRBD2. From germline, CDR1 is SGHDT and CDR2 YYEEEE. V dropped 1 base and J dropped 3; count of bases not matched to a gene: 7. The CDR3 loop spans 17 amino acids. The CDR3 DNA reads TGTGCCAGCAGCTTGCTAGCGGGGGGGCCCGGCAAAGAGACCCAGTACTTC. This gives the protein CASSLLAGGPGKETQYF. The whole variable domain, remainder taken from reference TRBV5-6 and TRBJ2-5, is DAGVTQSPTHLIKTRGQQVTLRCSPKSGHDTVSWYQQALGQGPQFIFQYYEEEERQRGNFPDRFSGHQFPNYSSELNVNALLLGDSALYLCASSLLAGGPGKETQYFGPGTRLLVL.

On this clone itself: This specimen includes other DNA sequences encoding the same CDR3. The J gene is TRBJ1-5, the V gene TRBV3-1 (or the pseudogene TRBV3-2); 8 nucleotides align to TRBD1. After removal of 1 base from V and 7 bases from J, the junction contained 9 bases not matched to a gene. In germline, CDR1 is LGHDT, CDR2 YNNKEL (reference sequence). The CDR3 has 16 residues. The CDR3 bases are TGTGCCAGCAGCCAAGGGGGGCAGGGGGCTGGACAGCCCCAGCATTTT. This encodes CASSQGGQGAGQPQHF.

This rearrangement joins TRBV6-5 to TRBJ1-1; D unclear. This CDR3 has 14 residues. Trimming stripped 2 bases from V and 6 bases from J, with 13 bases between. CDR1 MNHEY and CDR2 SVGAGI come from the germline V gene. CDR3 sequence (DNA): TGTGCCAGCAGTTACGCAGACGGACCCTCTGAAGCTTTCTTT. This sequence encodes CASSYADGPSEAFF.

The chain couples TRBV27 to TRBJ2-3, with D maybe TRBD2 (5 bases). The CDR3 sequence is 13 residues long. Germline V gives CDR1 MNHEY, CDR2 SMNVEV (reference sequence). Trimming took 7 bases from V and 2 from J, leaving 10 bases between them. The CDR3: CASISSHTDTQYF. CDR3 in DNA: TGTGCCAGCATTTCTAGCCACACAGATACGCAGTATTTT.

The chain carries TRBV7-6 and TRBJ2-3; tentative D call: TRBD2 (5 bases). The CDR3 covers 16 residues. Germline V gene sequence: CDR1 SGHVS, CDR2 FNYEAQ. Trimming took 0 bases from V and 2 from J, leaving 12 bases between them. The DNA of the CDR3 is TGTGCCAGCAGCTTAGCGATCGGACTTAACACAGATACGCAGTATTTT. It translates to CASSLAIGLNTDTQYF.

The chain couples TRBV18 to TRBJ1-2; D not certain. Germline-derived CDR1 and CDR2 are KGHSH and LQKENI. The CDR3 has 12 amino acids. V dropped 2 bases and J dropped 3 bases, with 4 bases sitting between them. CDR3 DNA: TGTGCCAGCTCACCAGAGGACTATGGCTACACCTTC. This sequence encodes CASSPEDYGYTF.

The CDR3 sequence is CASSPGTGDGELFF. The DNA of the CDR3 is TGTGCCAGCAGCCCCGGGACAGGTGACGGGGAGCTGTTTTTT. The chain carries TRBV7-9 and TRBJ2-2, with 8 bases matching TRBD1. This CDR3 spans 14 amino acids. V gave up 5 bases and J gave up 7 bases; unmatched junction bases: 6. Germline V gene sequence: CDR1 SEHNR, CDR2 FQNEAQ (reference sequence).

The chain has TRBV9 and TRBJ1-4, with D hard to call. The V gene's germline CDR1 is SGDLS and CDR2 YYNGEE. V shed 4 bases and J shed 4 bases, with 14 bases lying between them. There are 15 residues in the CDR3. This CDR3 reads CASSPVPTVNEKLFF. CDR3 bases: TGTGCCAGCAGCCCCGTACCCACAGTTAATGAAAAACTGTTTTTT.

The chain recombines TRBV6-1 with TRBJ1-5, with TRBD1 as a possible D gene (5 bases). The germline V gene has CDR1 MNHNS and CDR2 SASEGT. The V and J ends lost 0 bases and 2 bases respectively, with 8 bases between them. The CDR3 covers 15 residues. The CDR3 nucleotides are TGTGCCAGCAGTGAAGCGATACAGGGCAATCAGCCCCAGCATTTT. Translation: CASSEAIQGNQPQHF.

V and J are TRBV6-1 and TRBJ1-5; 7 bases match TRBD1. CDR1 and CDR2 from the germline V gene are MNHNS and SASEGT. The CDR3 totals 14 residues. The trim removed 3 bases at V and 5 bases at J, leaving 4 bases unmatched. In DNA, the CDR3 is TGTGCCAGCAGTGACCGGGACAGCCATCAGCCCCAGCATTTT. Translation gives CASSDRDSHQPQHF.

CDR3 sequence (DNA): TGCGCCAGCAGTGAACGGGTTCAGGGTGAAAAACTGTTTTTT. Translation gives CASSERVQGEKLFF. The rearrangement links TRBV10-1 to TRBJ1-4, with D possibly matching TRBD1 (5 bases). There are 14 residues in the CDR3. The ends were cut back, 3 bases at V and 7 bases at J, with 12 bases in the middle. CDR1 and CDR2 (germline): WNHNN, SYGVQD (reference sequence).